The rows below give T cell receptor beta chains drawn from one sample of a study of shared clonotypes between healthy human individuals. The data were produced by immunoSEQ multiplex PCR, yet TCRdb's version contains in-frame clones alone and is incomplete. The repertoire holds more than 600,000 clones, with 92% as singletons. The sequenced material came from naive CD8+ T cells sorted from blood. These receptors were obtained from a man aged 30 to 45 in good health. The CDR3 runs from the conserved cysteine through the conserved F or W. D genes are given only for firm matches.

TRBV15,19,TRBD2,TRBJ2-5,TGTGCCACCAGCAGAGATCCGGTACTAGCGGGAAAAACCGGGGAGACCCAGTACTTC,CATSRDPVLAGKTGETQYF
TRBV14,16,TRBD2,TRBJ2-5,TGTGCCAGCAGCCCGATTCCGGGGGGTCTCCAAGAGACCCAGTACTTC,CASSPIPGGLQETQYF
TRBV28,13,TRBD1,TRBJ2-7,TGTGCCAGCAGGGCCGGGACAGGGGGCGAGCAGTACTTC,CASRAGTGGEQYF
TRBV7-9,12,TRBD1,TRBJ2-1,TGTGCCAGCAGCTTCCTCGAAGGGGGCTCGTTCTTC,CASSFLEGGSFF
TRBV13,15,.,TRBJ2-1,TGTGCCAGCTCGTCGGGAGCTAGCTCCTACAATGAGCAGTTCTTC,CASSSGASSYNEQFF
TRBV27,14,.,TRBJ1-1,TGTGCCAGCAGTTTCCTGGGACTTGCCACTGAAGCTTTCTTT,CASSFLGLATEAFF
TRBV27,16,.,TRBJ2-1,TGTGCCAGCAGGGACCGCGGGAATCCTACCTACAATGAGCAGTTCTTC,CASRDRGNPTYNEQFF
TRBV7-9,18,TRBD2,TRBJ2-7,TGTGCCAGCAGCCCTTGGCTAGCGGGAGCCCAGGGTTTGCGGGAGCAGTACTTC,CASSPWLAGAQGLREQYF
TRBV7-9,14,.,TRBJ2-5,TGTGCCAGCAGCTTGGATGGACAGCAAGAGACCCAGTACTTC,CASSLDGQQETQYF
TRBV7-6,16,TRBD2,TRBJ2-1,TGTGCCAGCAGCGAACTAGCGGGTAGCTCCTACAATGAGCAGTTCTTC,CASSELAGSSYNEQFF
TRBV9,14,TRBD2,TRBJ2-1,TGTGCCAGCAGCGTGGGCGGGAGATCGAATGAGCAGTTCTTC,CASSVGGRSNEQFF
TRBV6-1,12,.,TRBJ2-1,TGTGCCAGCAGTGCACCTGGCAATGAGCAGTTCTTC,CASSAPGNEQFF
TRBV5-5,14,.,TRBJ2-7,TGTGCCAGCAGCTTGGAGGACCAGGGTTACGAGCAGTACTTC,CASSLEDQGYEQYF
TRBV19,16,TRBD2,TRBJ2-1,TGTGCCAGTAGTACCTCCCTAGCGGGAGGGTACAATGAGCAGTTCTTC,CASSTSLAGGYNEQFF
TRBV29-1,12,.,TRBJ2-7,TGCAGCGCCTTGTTGTGGGGCTACGAGCAGTACTTC,CSALLWGYEQYF
TRBV7-7,15,.,TRBJ2-1,TGTGCTAGCAGCCCCCGGGGGATCTCCTACAATGAGCAGTTCTTC,CASSPRGISYNEQFF
TRBV28,12,.,TRBJ1-5,TGTGCCAGCAGTTTAGAAGCGCAGCCCCAGCATTTT,CASSLEAQPQHF
TRBV4-1,17,TRBD2,TRBJ2-2,TGCGCCAGCAGCCAAATTGGGACTAGCGGGAACACCGGGGAGCTGTTTTTT,CASSQIGTSGNTGELFF
TRBV5-4,12,.,TRBJ1-1,TGTGCCAGCAGCTTGGGCCCAATTGAAGCTTTCTTT,CASSLGPIEAFF
TRBV7-9,15,TRBD2,TRBJ2-5,TGTGCCAGCAGCTTAACAAGTCTAGCGGAAGAGACCCAGTACTTC,CASSLTSLAEETQYF